A selection of T cell receptor beta chains follows, all from one sample in a study of OX40 agonist ivuxolimab in advanced cancers. Profiling relied on immunoSEQ multiplex PCR, and the TCRdb table lists in-frame clones only, not all of them. Of roughly 25,000 clones listed, 85% to 90% are singletons. Sequences were derived from CD4+ or CD8+ T cells sorted from blood, sampled in a trial of the OX40 agonist ivuxolimab. The receptor source for this set is an adult with an advanced solid tumor such as melanoma, head and neck, liver or kidney cancer. Both conserved end residues are part of each CDR3. D genes are given only for firm matches. Only part of the rows carry a size: once, few, many, or a class if the clone is expanded.

cdr3_length,clone_size,v_call,j_call,d_call,cdr3_nt,cdr3_aa
12,once,TRBV28,TRBJ2-3,TRBD1,TGTGCCAGCAGTTCACAGGGGGATACGCAGTATTTT,CASSSQGDTQYF
15,once,TRBV4-3,TRBJ2-5,-,TGCGCCAGCAGCCAAGATTGGCAGGGGCAAGAGACCCAGTACTTC,CASSQDWQGQETQYF
16,-,TRBV6-5,TRBJ1-2,TRBD1,TGTGCCAGCAGTTACGCCGGACAGGGTGGTGACTATGGCTACACCTTC,CASSYAGQGGDYGYTF
11,-,TRBV7-6,TRBJ2-5,-,TGTGCCAGCAGCTTAATGCAGACCCAGTACTTC,CASSLMQTQYF
16,once,TRBV19,TRBJ2-1,-,TGTGCCAGTAGTACCCATAGGGGGAGCTCCTACAATGAGCAGTTCTTC,CASSTHRGSSYNEQFF
16,large,TRBV6-4,TRBJ2-2,TRBD2,TGTGCCAGCAGTGACACTAGCGGGATAAACACCGGGGAGCTGTTTTTT,CASSDTSGINTGELFF
15,-,TRBV10-2,TRBJ1-5,-,TGCGCCAGCAGTGAATGGGGAAGTGGCAATCAGCCCCAGCATTTT,CASSEWGSGNQPQHF
15,-,TRBV7-9,TRBJ2-1,TRBD1,TGTGCCAGCAGCTTAGCGGGACAGGGTGGTTATGAGCAGTTCTTC,CASSLAGQGGYEQFF
15,-,TRBV5-4,TRBJ1-1,-,TGTGCCAGCAGCCCCAGTTACGGGGTTAACACTGAAGCTTTCTTT,CASSPSYGVNTEAFF
16,once,TRBV15,TRBJ2-3,-,TGTGCCACCAGCAGAGATGAAGGGGACTCCACAGATACGCAGTATTTT,CATSRDEGDSTDTQYF
14,-,TRBV10-3,TRBJ2-7,TRBD1,TGTGCCATCGGTGATCCGGACAGGGTCAACGAGCAGTACTTC,CAIGDPDRVNEQYF
16,-,TRBV13,TRBJ2-5,TRBD2,TGTGCCAGCAGCTCAGTGACTAGCGGGAGGGCCGAGACCCAGTACTTC,CASSSVTSGRAETQYF
15,-,TRBV5-1,TRBJ2-1,TRBD2,TGCGCCAGCAGCCGAGCGGGAGGGCCAATGGATGAGCAGTTCTTC,CASSRAGGPMDEQFF
16,-,TRBV10-3,TRBJ2-1,TRBD1,TGTGCCATCAGTGAGTGGACAGGGCGCGATGGCGATGAGCAGTTCTTC,CAISEWTGRDGDEQFF
14,-,TRBV10-3,TRBJ2-5,-,TGTGCCATCAGTGAGTACAGGGTGGAAGAGACCCAGTACTTC,CAISEYRVEETQYF
12,once,TRBV7-6,TRBJ2-1,-,TGTGCCAGCAGCTCTGTCCGCAATGAGCAGTTCTTC,CASSSVRNEQFF
13,-,TRBV19,TRBJ2-1,-,TGTGCCAGTAGTATAGGGGGGGACAATGAGCAGTTCTTC,CASSIGGDNEQFF
11,once,TRBV5-3,TRBJ2-1,-,TGTGCCAGAAGGGGCGGCAATGAGCAGTTCTTC,CARRGGNEQFF
16,-,TRBV7-9,TRBJ2-7,TRBD2,TGTGCCAGCAGCGAAAGTGATTCTAGCGGGGTTGACGAGCAGTACTTC,CASSESDSSGVDEQYF
12,-,TRBV7-9,TRBJ2-1,-,TGTGCCAGCAGCTTACTCTACAATGAGCAGTTCTTC,CASSLLYNEQFF
15,-,TRBV7-9,TRBJ2-1,-,TGTGCCAGCAGTTCAGGGGTAGTGGGGCTAATTGAGCAGTTCTTC,CASSSGVVGLIEQFF
14,-,TRBV9,TRBJ2-3,TRBD1,TGTGCCAGCAGCATCACAGGGGACACAGATACGCAGTATTTT,CASSITGDTDTQYF
15,-,TRBV19,TRBJ2-6,-,TGTGCCAGTAGGTTCGGGCCTTCTGGGGCCAACGTCCTGACTTTC,CASRFGPSGANVLTF
15,-,TRBV16,TRBJ2-7,-,TGTGCCAGCAGCCCCCCCGTGGATAGGTCGGGGGAGCAGTACTTC,CASSPPVDRSGEQYF
13,once,TRBV2,TRBJ1-2,-,TGTGCCAGCAGTGCATTTCCAAACTATGGCTACACCTTC,CASSAFPNYGYTF
13,once,TRBV19,TRBJ2-7,-,TGTGCCAGTAGACCCAGAGGGACCTACGAGCAGTACTTC,CASRPRGTYEQYF
17,-,TRBV9,TRBJ1-1,TRBD1,TGTGCCAGCAGCGCAACGACAGGGCGGCCTTCCGGCACTGAAGCTTTCTTT,CASSATTGRPSGTEAFF
17,-,TRBV7-9,TRBJ1-4,-,TGTGCCAGCAGCTTAGCTTTCGACCGCGCAACTAATGAAAAACTGTTTTTT,CASSLAFDRATNEKLFF
14,-,TRBV7-9,TRBJ2-5,-,TGTGCCAGCAGCTTAGATTCTCGGCAAGAGACCCAGTACTTC,CASSLDSRQETQYF
15,-,TRBV19,TRBJ2-3,TRBD2,TGTGCCAGTATTGGACTAGCGGGGGGGCGAGATACGCAGTATTTT,CASIGLAGGRDTQYF
15,-,TRBV5-4,TRBJ1-2,TRBD1,TGTGCCAGCAGCGCGGACAGGGCCCTAAACTATGGCTACACCTTC,CASSADRALNYGYTF
16,-,TRBV5-1,TRBJ2-7,-,TGCGCCAGCAGCTCCAAATGGGACACGGGGGCCTACGAGCAGTACTTC,CASSSKWDTGAYEQYF
13,once,TRBV19,TRBJ2-2,-,TGTGCCATTAAGGCGGCGAACACCGGGGAGCTGTTTTTT,CAIKAANTGELFF
11,once,TRBV7-9,TRBJ2-1,-,TGTGCCAGCGACAATGGGGATGAGCAGTTCTTC,CASDNGDEQFF
15,-,TRBV6-1,TRBJ2-7,-,TGTGCCAGCAGTGTTTCCCGGGAGTACCCCTACGAGCAGTACTTC,CASSVSREYPYEQYF
16,-,TRBV10-1,TRBJ2-3,-,TGCGCCAGCAGTGACCCAGTCGGCGAGGGCACAGATACGCAGTATTTT,CASSDPVGEGTDTQYF
13,few,TRBV13,TRBJ1-1,TRBD1,TGTGCCAGCAGCTCTGGGACAGAGAGGCTAGCTTTCTTT,CASSSGTERLAFF
16,-,TRBV9,TRBJ1-1,-,TGTGCCAGCAGCGCCTCGGGACGGGGAATCAAGAATGAAGCTTTCTTT,CASSASGRGIKNEAFF
15,-,TRBV9,TRBJ1-3,-,TGTGCCAGCAGCGAACAGGGACACTCTGGAAACACCATATATTTT,CASSEQGHSGNTIYF
14,-,TRBV19,TRBJ1-1,-,TGTGCCAGTAGTCCTGGGACGGCGAACACTGAAGCTTTCTTT,CASSPGTANTEAFF
17,-,TRBV6-7,TRBJ1-4,TRBD1,TGTGCCAGCAGTTACTCCAACAATACAGGGGAGGTAGGAAAACTGTTTTTT,CASSYSNNTGEVGKLFF
15,once,TRBV7-7,TRBJ2-5,TRBD2,TGTGCTAGCAGCCCCGGACTAGCGGGAGGAGAGACCCAGTACTTC,CASSPGLAGGETQYF
11,-,TRBV7-9,TRBJ2-7,-,TGTGCCAGCAGCTCCCCGGCTGAGCAGTACTTC,CASSSPAEQYF
12,-,TRBV19,TRBJ2-7,-,TGTGCCAGAGAGGACAGCAACTACGAGCAGTACTTC,CAREDSNYEQYF
12,-,TRBV27,TRBJ2-7,-,TGTGCCAGCTTCGGGGCTGGTTACGAGCAGTACTTC,CASFGAGYEQYF
12,-,TRBV27,TRBJ2-1,-,TGTGCCAGCAGTTTTGTAGGGTATGAGCAGTTCTTC,CASSFVGYEQFF
15,-,TRBV6-4,TRBJ1-3,-,TGTGCCAGCAGTGACTCCGGGACGGACGAGTGCACCATATATTTT,CASSDSGTDECTIYF
12,-,TRBV7-9,TRBJ1-5,-,TGTGGAGATTCCGGGACCCGAGAGCCCCAGCATTTT,CGDSGTREPQHF